The present TCR beta chain was sequenced within a study of identical twins. General observations from the study: Abundant beta clonotypes from cord blood bore fewer insertions; memory repertoires lacked this pattern.

This clonotype was seen a handful of times. The antigen is not known. Healthy Caucasians provided all donations. V was cut by 3 bases and J by 1 base, with 14 bases left in between. In germline, CDR1 is DFQATT, CDR2 SNEGSKA (reference sequence). The CDR3 loop spans 15 amino acids. TCRdb itself ran the 5' RACE reads through MiXCR, one entry per CDR3 protein. The sample gives hundreds of thousands of distinct CDR3 sequences, 12% of which show up once; roughly 1.5% is in the top ten. These data also formed part of another study, on yellow fever vaccine responses in identical twins.

Sequences were obtained from PBMCs. The chain is built from TRBV20-1 and TRBJ2-3; a possible D gene is TRBD1 (5 bases). The TCR originated in a woman younger than 30 in good health. The CDR3 bases are TGCAGTGCTAGGAGTCGGCAGGGCCGCACAGATACGCAGTATTTT. Its protein is CSARSRQGRTDTQYF.